The 14 T cell receptor beta chains listed next were all sequenced from one sample in a study of blood T cells in healthy people across ages. A second PCR, run for about 7 to 12 cycles, used a sample-barcoded 5' primer plus a J-beta primer mix. TCRdb reprocessed the 5' RACE reads via MiXCR and lists one record per CDR3 protein. Among hundreds of thousands of distinct CDR3 sequences listed, 58% were seen once. What was sequenced was blood. The source is a man aged 60-69 years in good health.

The sample holds many counts of this clonotype. The chain joins TRBV2 to TRBJ2-7; TRBD1 aligns across 8 bases. V shed 6 bases and J 1 base; nucleotides not matched to a gene: 8. The V gene's germline CDR1 is SNHLY and CDR2 FYNNEI. The CDR3 is made up of 15 amino acids. The CDR3 loop reads CASSNAGTGSYEQYF. The DNA for the CDR3 is TGTGCCAGCAGCAACGCGGGGACAGGATCCTACGAGCAGTACTTC.

The rearrangement uses TRBV5-1 and TRBJ1-6, with 7 nucleotides matching TRBD1. CDR3 length: 13 residues. J gave up 10 bases and V 5 bases, and 6 bases lay outside the gene matches. Germline CDR1 reads SGHRS; CDR2 reads YFSETQ. Here the CDR3 reads CASSWDRESPLHF. Written as DNA, the CDR3 is TGCGCCAGCAGTTGGGACAGAGAATCACCCCTCCACTTT.

This clonotype was picked up a small number of times. The rearrangement uses TRBV5-1 and TRBJ2-5; unclear D gene. V lost 0 bases to trimming and J lost 2 bases, with 8 bases between them. The germline V gene has CDR1 SGHRS and CDR2 YFSETQ. This CDR3 is built from 14 residues. CDR3 region: CASSLVIGQETQYF. The CDR3 coding sequence is TGCGCCAGCAGCTTGGTTATAGGGCAAGAGACCCAGTACTTC.

The chain couples TRBV21-1 to TRBJ2-1; the tabulated D call, TRBD1, remains unverified against the DNA. TRBV21-1 is a known pseudogene. The CDR3 length is 15 residues. CDR3 protein: CASSRGGTGMNEQFF. The CDR3 region has the DNA TGTGCCAGCAGCAGGGGCGGGACAGGGATGAATGAGCAGTTCTTC.

This chain uses TRBV5-4 with TRBJ1-6; perhaps TRBD1 as D (5 bases). Trimming took off 4 bases at V and 11 bases at J, with 13 bases between the two ends. Germline V gene lookup returns CDR1 SGHNT and CDR2 YYREEE (reference sequence). The CDR3 has 13 amino acids. The CDR3 reads CASSPEGNPPLHF. The DNA of the CDR3 is TGTGCCAGCAGCCCGGAGGGGAATCCACCCCTCCACTTT.

The chain is built from TRBV5-1 and TRBJ1-2, with a tentative D call TRBD1 (5 bases). CDR1 and CDR2 (germline): SGHRS, YFSETQ. V lost 0 bases, J lost 8 bases, and 14 bases lay in between. The CDR3 is 14 residues long. The CDR3 sequence: CASSLESQGRGYTF. CDR3 bases: TGCGCCAGCAGCTTGGAATCGCAGGGTAGGGGCTACACCTTC.

V usage is TRBV27 and J usage is TRBJ2-2; unclear D gene. In germline, CDR1 is MNHEY, CDR2 SMNVEV (reference sequence). V lost 5 bases, J lost 2 bases, and 18 bases lay in between. The CDR3 is 17 residues long. CDR3 residues: CASSLSSPGPNTGELFF. CDR3 coding DNA: TGTGCCAGCAGTCTTTCCTCCCCGGGCCCAAACACCGGGGAGCTGTTTTTT.

V and J are TRBV29-1 and TRBJ1-1; a possible D gene is TRBD1 (5 bases). With 0 bases removed from V and 1 base from J, the gap between germline ends came to 12 bases. This CDR3 spans 15 amino acids. Per the germline V gene, CDR1 is SQVTM and CDR2 is ANQGSEA. CDR3 residues: CSVEDSGAGNTEAFF. The DNA for the CDR3 is TGCAGCGTTGAAGATAGTGGGGCAGGGAACACTGAAGCTTTCTTT.

The genes are TRBV20-1 and TRBJ1-2; 7 bases match TRBD1. V shed 1 base and J 3 bases; nucleotides not matched to a gene: 2. The CDR3 loop spans 13 amino acids. Germline V gene sequence: CDR1 DFQATT, CDR2 SNEGSKA (reference sequence). The CDR3 DNA sequence: TGCAGTGCTAGAGCGGGGACAGACTATGGCTACACCTTC. Translation: CSARAGTDYGYTF.

The chain is built from TRBV7-9 and TRBJ2-5; tentatively, D is TRBD1 (6 bases). The CDR3 runs 15 residues. V lost 4 bases to trimming and J lost 1 base, with 13 bases between them. Germline CDR1 is SEHNR and CDR2 is FQNEAQ (reference sequence). In nucleotides, the CDR3 is TGTGCCAGCAGCTGGGAACCAGGGGTCCAAGAGACCCAGTACTTC. Translating gives CASSWEPGVQETQYF.

This clonotype was recorded a few times. CDR3 sequence (DNA): TGCGCCAGCAGCGACGGGACAGGGGTTGGGACCTACGAGCAGTACTTC. This translates into CASSDGTGVGTYEQYF. The chain recombines TRBV5-1 with TRBJ2-7; 10 bases agree with TRBD1. Germline CDR1 is SGHRS and CDR2 is YFSETQ. V dropped 4 bases and J dropped 2; count of bases not matched to a gene: 9. The CDR3 extends over 16 amino acids. Full variable domain (rest looked up from reference TRBV5-1 and TRBJ2-7): KAGVTQTPRYLIKTRGQQVTLSCSPISGHRSVSWYQQTPGQGLQFLFEYFSETQRNKGNFPGRFSGRQFSNSRSEMNVSTLELGDSALYLCASSDGTGVGTYEQYFGPGTRLTVT.

This chain joins TRBV5-1 and TRBJ2-3; no definite D call. CDR3 size: 14 residues. CDR1 and CDR2 (germline): SGHRS, YFSETQ. V lost 0 bases to trimming and J lost 4 bases, with 9 bases between them. The DNA of the CDR3 is TGCGCCAGCAGCTTGGGAGGTTCCGCAGATACGCAGTATTTT. Amino acids: CASSLGGSADTQYF.

The V and J genes are TRBV7-2 and TRBJ2-5; D not certain. CDR3 size: 15 residues. The V gene lost 0 bases and the J gene lost 5 bases, with 13 bases spanning the gap. The V gene's germline CDR1 is SGHTA and CDR2 FQGNSA. CDR3 in amino acids: CASSLASTGPETQYF. The CDR3 DNA is TGTGCCAGCAGCTTAGCCTCGACTGGGCCGGAGACCCAGTACTTC.

The chain uses TRBV6-2 or TRBV6-3 and TRBJ2-1; D unclear. This CDR3 contains 15 residues. Germline V lookup: CDR1 MNHEY, CDR2 SVGEGT. V lost 0 bases, J lost 5 bases, and 11 bases lay in between. CDR3 DNA: TGTGCCAGCAGTTACTCAAGGCTATTAGACAATGAGCAGTTCTTC. Its translation: CASSYSRLLDNEQFF.